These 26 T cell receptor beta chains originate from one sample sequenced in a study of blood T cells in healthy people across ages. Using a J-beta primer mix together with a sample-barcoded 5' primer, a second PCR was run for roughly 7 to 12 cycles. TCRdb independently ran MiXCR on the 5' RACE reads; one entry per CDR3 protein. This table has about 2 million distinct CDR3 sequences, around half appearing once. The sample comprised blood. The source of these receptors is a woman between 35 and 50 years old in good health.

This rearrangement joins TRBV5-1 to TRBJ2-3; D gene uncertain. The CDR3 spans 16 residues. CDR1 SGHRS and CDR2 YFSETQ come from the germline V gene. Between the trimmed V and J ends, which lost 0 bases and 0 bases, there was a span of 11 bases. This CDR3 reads CASSLAPLPSTDTQYF. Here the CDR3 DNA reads TGCGCCAGCAGCTTGGCCCCTCTTCCTAGCACAGATACGCAGTATTTT.

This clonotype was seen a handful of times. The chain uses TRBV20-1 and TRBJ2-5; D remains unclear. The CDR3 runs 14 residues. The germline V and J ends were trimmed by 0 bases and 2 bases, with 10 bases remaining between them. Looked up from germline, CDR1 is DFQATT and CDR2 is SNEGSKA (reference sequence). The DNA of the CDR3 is TGCAGTGCTAGAGATCGCACACTGCAAGAGACCCAGTACTTC. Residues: CSARDRTLQETQYF.

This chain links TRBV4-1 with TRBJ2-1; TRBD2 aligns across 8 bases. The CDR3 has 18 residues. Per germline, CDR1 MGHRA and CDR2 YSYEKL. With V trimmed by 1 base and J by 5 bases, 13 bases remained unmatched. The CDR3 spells CASSQGRILSGGDNEQFF. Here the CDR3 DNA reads TGCGCCAGCAGCCAAGGTCGAATCCTCAGCGGGGGCGACAATGAGCAGTTCTTC.

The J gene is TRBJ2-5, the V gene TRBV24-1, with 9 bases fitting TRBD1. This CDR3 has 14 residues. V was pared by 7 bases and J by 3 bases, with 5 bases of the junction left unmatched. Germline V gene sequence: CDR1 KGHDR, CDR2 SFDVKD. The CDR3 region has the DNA TGTGCCACCAGAGCAACAGGGGGCGAAGAGACCCAGTACTTC. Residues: CATRATGGEETQYF.

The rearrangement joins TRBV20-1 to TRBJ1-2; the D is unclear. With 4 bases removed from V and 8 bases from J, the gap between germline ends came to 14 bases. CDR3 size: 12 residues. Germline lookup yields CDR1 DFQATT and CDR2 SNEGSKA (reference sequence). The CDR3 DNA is TGCAGTGCTAAGGTAGACGGCTACGGCTACACCTTC. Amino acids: CSAKVDGYGYTF.

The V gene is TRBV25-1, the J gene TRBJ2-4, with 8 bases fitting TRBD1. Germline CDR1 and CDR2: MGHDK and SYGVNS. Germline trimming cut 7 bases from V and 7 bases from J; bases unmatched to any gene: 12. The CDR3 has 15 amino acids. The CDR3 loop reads CASTPTRTGSNIQYF. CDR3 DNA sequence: TGTGCCAGCACTCCAACAAGGACAGGGTCGAACATTCAGTACTTC.

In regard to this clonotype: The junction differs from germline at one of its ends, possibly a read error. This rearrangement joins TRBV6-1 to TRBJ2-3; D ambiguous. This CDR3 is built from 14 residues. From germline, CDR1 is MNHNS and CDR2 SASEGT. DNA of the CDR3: TGTGCCAGCAGTGAAGTTAACAGCCTAGATATGCAGTATTTT. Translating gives CASSEVNSLDMQYF.

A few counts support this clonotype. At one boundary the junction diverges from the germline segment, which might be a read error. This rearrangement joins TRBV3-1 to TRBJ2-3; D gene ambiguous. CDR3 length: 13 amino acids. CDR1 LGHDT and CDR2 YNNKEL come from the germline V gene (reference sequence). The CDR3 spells CASNQDSTDTQYF. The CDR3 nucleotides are TGTGCCAGCAACCAAGATTCCACAGATACGCAGTATTTT.

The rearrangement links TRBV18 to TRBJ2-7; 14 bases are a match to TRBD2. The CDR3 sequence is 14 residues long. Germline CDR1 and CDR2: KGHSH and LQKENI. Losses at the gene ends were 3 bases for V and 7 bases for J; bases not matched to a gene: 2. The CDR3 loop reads CASSPGLAGEEQYF. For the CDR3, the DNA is TGTGCCAGCTCACCGGGACTAGCGGGGGAGGAGCAGTACTTC.

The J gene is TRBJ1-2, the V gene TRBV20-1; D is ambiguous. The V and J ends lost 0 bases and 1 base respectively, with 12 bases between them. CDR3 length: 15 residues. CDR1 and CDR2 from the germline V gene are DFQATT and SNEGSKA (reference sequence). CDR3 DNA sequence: TGCAGTGCTAGAGATGACACAGAGGATAACTATGGCTACACCTTC. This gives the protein CSARDDTEDNYGYTF.

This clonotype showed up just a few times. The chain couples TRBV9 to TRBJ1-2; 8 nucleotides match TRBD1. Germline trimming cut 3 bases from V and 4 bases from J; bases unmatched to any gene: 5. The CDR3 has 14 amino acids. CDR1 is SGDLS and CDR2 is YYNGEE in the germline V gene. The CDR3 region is CASSGVTGGYGYTF. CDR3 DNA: TGTGCCAGCAGCGGCGTAACAGGGGGCTATGGCTACACCTTC.

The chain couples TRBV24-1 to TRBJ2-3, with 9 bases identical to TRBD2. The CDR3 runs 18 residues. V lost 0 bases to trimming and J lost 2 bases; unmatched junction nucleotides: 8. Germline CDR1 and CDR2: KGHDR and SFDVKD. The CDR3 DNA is TGTGCCACCAGTGATTTGAAGGGAAAGCGGGGGGCCACAGATACGCAGTATTTT. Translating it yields CATSDLKGKRGATDTQYF.

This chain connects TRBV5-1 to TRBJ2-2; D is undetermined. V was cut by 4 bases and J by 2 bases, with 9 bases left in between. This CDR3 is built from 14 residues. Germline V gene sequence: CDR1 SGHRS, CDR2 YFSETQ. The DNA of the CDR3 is TGCGCCAGCAGCCCCGTTCCAAACACCGGGGAGCTGTTTTTT. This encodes CASSPVPNTGELFF. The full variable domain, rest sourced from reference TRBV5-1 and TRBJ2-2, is KAGVTQTPRYLIKTRGQQVTLSCSPISGHRSVSWYQQTPGQGLQFLFEYFSETQRNKGNFPGRFSGRQFSNSRSEMNVSTLELGDSALYLCASSPVPNTGELFFGEGSRLTVL.

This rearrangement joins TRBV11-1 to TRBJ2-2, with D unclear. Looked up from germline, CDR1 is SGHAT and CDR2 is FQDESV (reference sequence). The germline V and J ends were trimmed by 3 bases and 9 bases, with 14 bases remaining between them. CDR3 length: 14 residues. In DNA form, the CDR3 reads TGTGCCAGCAGCTTTGAAAAGGGTGGCAGGGAGCTGTTTTTT. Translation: CASSFEKGGRELFF.

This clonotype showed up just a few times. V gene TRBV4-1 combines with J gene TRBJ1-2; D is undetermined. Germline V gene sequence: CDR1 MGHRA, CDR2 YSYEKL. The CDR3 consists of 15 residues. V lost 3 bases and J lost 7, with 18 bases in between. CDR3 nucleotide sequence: TGCGCCAGCAGCCACCGGGCCACTTCGAACGGTGGCTACACCTTC. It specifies CASSHRATSNGGYTF.

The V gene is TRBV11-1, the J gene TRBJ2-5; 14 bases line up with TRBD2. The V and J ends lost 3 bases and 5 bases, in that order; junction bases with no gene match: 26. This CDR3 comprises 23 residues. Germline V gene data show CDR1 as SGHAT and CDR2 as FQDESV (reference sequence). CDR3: CASSFRAKLQPGLAGVLLETQYF. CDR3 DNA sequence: TGTGCCAGCAGCTTCAGGGCCAAACTCCAACCGGGACTAGCGGGGGTCCTCCTCGAGACCCAGTACTTC.

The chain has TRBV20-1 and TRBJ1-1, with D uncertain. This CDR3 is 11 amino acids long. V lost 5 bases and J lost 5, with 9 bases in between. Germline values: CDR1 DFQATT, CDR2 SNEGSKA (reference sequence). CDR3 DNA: TGCAGTGCTGTTGGGGTTACTGAAGCTTTCTTT. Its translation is CSAVGVTEAFF.

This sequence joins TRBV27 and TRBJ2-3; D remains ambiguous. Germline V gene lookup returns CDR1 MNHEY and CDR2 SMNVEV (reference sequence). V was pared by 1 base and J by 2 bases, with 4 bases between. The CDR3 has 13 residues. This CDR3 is CASSLWPTDTQYF. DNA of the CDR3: TGTGCCAGCAGTTTATGGCCCACAGATACGCAGTATTTT.

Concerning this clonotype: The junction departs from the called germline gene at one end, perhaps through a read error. DNA of the CDR3: TGTGCCGGCAGTTACTGGGAGGGGAATGGGGCCAACGTCCTGACTTTC. It specifies CAGSYWEGNGANVLTF. The chain links TRBV6-5 to TRBJ2-6, with TRBD2 identical over 7 bases. This CDR3 comprises 16 residues. Per the germline V gene, CDR1 is MNHEY and CDR2 is SVGAGI.

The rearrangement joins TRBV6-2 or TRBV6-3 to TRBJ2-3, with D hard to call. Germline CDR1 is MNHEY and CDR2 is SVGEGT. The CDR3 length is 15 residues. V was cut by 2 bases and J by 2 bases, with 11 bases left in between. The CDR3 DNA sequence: TGTGCCAGCAGTTACGAAGGACGAACCACAGATACGCAGTATTTT. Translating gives CASSYEGRTTDTQYF.

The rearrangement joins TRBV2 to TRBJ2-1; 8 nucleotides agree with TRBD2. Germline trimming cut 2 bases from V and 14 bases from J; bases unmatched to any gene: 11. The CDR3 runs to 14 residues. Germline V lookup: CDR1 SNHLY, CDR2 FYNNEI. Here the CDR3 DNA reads TGTGCCAGCAGTGAAAGCGAGGCCGGGACTAGAGAGTTCTTC. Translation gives CASSESEAGTREFF.

The CDR3 DNA is TGCGCCAGCAGCTTGGTGCCTCCGGGACAGGGAAATAATTCACCCCTCCACTTT. It is translated as CASSLVPPGQGNNSPLHF. The gene calls are TRBV5-1 and TRBJ1-6; 9 bases map to TRBD1. The V gene's germline CDR1 is SGHRS and CDR2 YFSETQ. J lost 5 bases, V lost 0 bases, and 9 bases had no gene match. This CDR3 has 18 amino acids.

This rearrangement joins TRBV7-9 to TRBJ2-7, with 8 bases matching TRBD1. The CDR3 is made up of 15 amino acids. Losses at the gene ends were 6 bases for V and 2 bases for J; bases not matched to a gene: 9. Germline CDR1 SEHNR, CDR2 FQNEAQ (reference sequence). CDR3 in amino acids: CASSPAGQGTYEQYF. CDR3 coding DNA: TGTGCCAGCAGTCCGGCCGGACAGGGCACCTACGAGCAGTACTTC.

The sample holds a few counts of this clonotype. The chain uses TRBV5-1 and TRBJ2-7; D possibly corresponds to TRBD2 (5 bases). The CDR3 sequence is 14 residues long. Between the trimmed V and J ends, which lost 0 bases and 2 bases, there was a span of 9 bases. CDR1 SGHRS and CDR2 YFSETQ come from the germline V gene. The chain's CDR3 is CASSLALEAYEQYF. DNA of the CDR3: TGCGCCAGCAGCTTGGCGTTGGAGGCCTACGAGCAGTACTTC.

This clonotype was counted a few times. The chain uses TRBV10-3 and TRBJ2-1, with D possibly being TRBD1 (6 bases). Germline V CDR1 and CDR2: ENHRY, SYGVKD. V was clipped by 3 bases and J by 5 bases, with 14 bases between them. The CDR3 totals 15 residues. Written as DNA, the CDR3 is TGTGCCATCAGTGAACTGACCCCAGGGGACAATGAGCAGTTCTTC. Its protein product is CAISELTPGDNEQFF.

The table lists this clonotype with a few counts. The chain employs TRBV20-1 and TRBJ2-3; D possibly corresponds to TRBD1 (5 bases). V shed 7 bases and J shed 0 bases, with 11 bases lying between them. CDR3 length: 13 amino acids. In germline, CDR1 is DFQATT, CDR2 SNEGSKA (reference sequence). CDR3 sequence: CSEDNPSTDTQYF. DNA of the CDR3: TGCAGTGAGGACAACCCTAGCACAGATACGCAGTATTTT.